This TCR beta chain was documented in a study of CD8+CD57+ T cells in acquired aplastic anemia. General study findings and limits: No significant patient-versus-control difference appeared in CD8+ Simpson's diversity.

CDR3 and TCR beta VDJ profiling relied on genomic DNA as the template. MiXCR was run by TCRdb on the reads, yielding one entry per CDR3 protein. The sample holds under 350,000 distinct CDR3 sequences, about 50% seen once. The V gene end was trimmed by 3 bases and the J gene end by 7 bases; junction bases not matched to a gene: 9. CDR1 is LNHDA and CDR2 is SQIVND in the germline V gene (reference sequence). The CDR3 runs to 15 residues. With respect to this clonotype: Its antigen is unknown.

Those patients picked for sequencing had displayed CD8+CD57+ cell expansion on flow cytometry. Severe acquired aplastic anemia was diagnosed in all patients. Among the patients, none had received any therapy at the time of blood sampling. Input material: sorted CD4+, CD8+, or CD8+CD57+ T cells (not recorded which) from PBMCs. The chain recombines TRBV19 with TRBJ2-3, with 8 bases aligning to TRBD2. The sequence derives from a human donor with aplastic anemia. CDR3 sequence reads: CASSIVSGTTHTQYF. CDR3 coding DNA: TGTGCCAGTAGTATCGTTAGCGGGACAACTCATACGCAGTATTTT.